Below, one T cell receptor (beta chain) is given with its context. One end of the junction varies from germline; a read error may be responsible. Germline V gene sequence: CDR1 SGHAT, CDR2 FQNNGV. The CDR3 loop spans 14 amino acids. This sample stems from a study of response to subunit inactivated influenza vaccine. MiXCR, run by TCRdb on the RT-PCR reads, gives a single entry per CDR3 protein. The data hold hundreds of thousands of distinct CDR3 sequences, with 14% observed a single time. The J gene is TRBJ1-1, the V gene TRBV11-2; maybe TRBD1 (6 bases). The sample was PBMCs from blood, taken 14 to 15 days before vaccination. This TCR came from a man aged 45-65 years who received an inactivated influenza vaccine. The CDR3 DNA reads as TGTGCCAGCAGCAGAGACAGGACGAACACTGAAGCTTGCTTT. Translated, it gives CASSRDRTNTEACF.